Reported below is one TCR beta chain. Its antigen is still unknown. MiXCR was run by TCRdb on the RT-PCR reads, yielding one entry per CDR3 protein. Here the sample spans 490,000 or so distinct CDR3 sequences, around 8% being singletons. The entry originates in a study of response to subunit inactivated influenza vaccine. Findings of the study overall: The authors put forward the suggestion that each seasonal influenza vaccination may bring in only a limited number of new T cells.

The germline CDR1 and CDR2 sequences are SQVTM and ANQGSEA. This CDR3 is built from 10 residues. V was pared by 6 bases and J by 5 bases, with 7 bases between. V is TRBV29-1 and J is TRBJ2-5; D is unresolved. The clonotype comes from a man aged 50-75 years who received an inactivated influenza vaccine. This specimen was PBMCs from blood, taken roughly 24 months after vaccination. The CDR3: CSVPSETQYF. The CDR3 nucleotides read TGCAGCGTCCCAAGTGAGACCCAGTACTTC.